Below, 20 T cell receptor beta chains from the same sample are listed, as sequenced in a study of T cells in Graves' hyperthyroidism and ophthalmopathy. Template material for amplifying TCR beta CDR3 regions consisted of RNA transcripts. The TCR CDR3 first-round RT-PCR relied on the HTBI primer set. Using its own MiXCR run on the multiplex PCR reads, TCRdb lists one record per CDR3 protein. The table lists about 270,000 distinct CDR3 sequences, approximately 21% of them singletons. Sequences were obtained from blood. The receptors shown here come from a man aged 30-40 years with Graves' ophthalmopathy.

The rearrangement uses TRBV12-3 or TRBV12-4 and TRBJ2-3; D is uncertain. Between the trimmed V and J ends, which lost 3 bases and 2 bases, there was a span of 18 bases. The CDR3 extends over 17 amino acids. Here the CDR3 reads CASSFRVHRTITDTQYF. The CDR3 DNA reads as TGTGCCAGCAGTTTTCGGGTACATCGAACGATCACAGATACGCAGTATTTT.

This clonotype was detected ten times or more. V is TRBV28 and J is TRBJ2-7; no clear D. V was shortened by 1 base and J by 0 bases, with 7 bases between the two germline ends. From germline, CDR1 is MDHEN and CDR2 SYDVKM. The CDR3 is 14 residues long. The DNA of the CDR3 is TGTGCCAGCAGTTTATATGAGAGCTCCTACGAGCAGTACTTC. Protein product: CASSLYESSYEQYF.

The count of this clonotype is one. V is TRBV25-1 and J is TRBJ2-7; 7 positions agree with TRBD1. V shed 1 base, J shed 3 bases, and the junction held 12 bases outside the gene matches. Germline-derived CDR1 and CDR2 are MGHDK and SYGVNS. The CDR3 extends over 17 amino acids. DNA for the CDR3: TGTGCCAGCAGTGAATCGCGCAGGACAGGCGGGCACTACGAGCAGTACTTC. It codes for CASSESRRTGGHYEQYF.

This clonotype was detected ten times or more. J is TRBJ2-3 and V is TRBV30; D call uncertain. Per germline, CDR1 GTSNPN and CDR2 SVGIG (reference sequence). V lost 4 bases and J lost 4, with 9 bases in between. The CDR3 runs to 12 residues. For the CDR3, the DNA is TGTGCCTGGACAGTAGGTGCAGATACGCAGTATTTT. Protein product: CAWTVGADTQYF.

This clonotype came up a few times. This chain uses TRBV11-1 with TRBJ2-1, with 9 positions matching TRBD2. The germline CDR1 and CDR2 sequences are SGHAT and FQDESV (reference sequence). The CDR3 covers 16 residues. Trimming removed 5 bases from V and 9 bases from J; junction bases left unmatched: 14. The CDR3: CASSPTPGTSNGEQFF. As DNA, the CDR3 is TGTGCCAGCAGCCCAACCCCCGGGACTAGCAACGGTGAGCAGTTCTTC.

In its sample, this clonotype was seen a few times. The genes are TRBV10-1 and TRBJ2-2, with 9 positions matching TRBD2. Germline trimming cut 0 bases from V and 6 bases from J; bases unmatched to any gene: 8. The CDR3 is 17 residues long. Looked up from germline, CDR1 is WNHNN and CDR2 is SYGVQD (reference sequence). The CDR3 coding sequence is TGCGCCAGCAGTGAGTCAGGACTAGCGAGAGTAGCCGGGGAGCTGTTTTTT. It yields the protein CASSESGLARVAGELFF.

This clonotype has at least ten counts. J is TRBJ2-7 and V is TRBV5-1; D is possibly TRBD1 (5 bases). V shed 0 bases and J shed 6 bases, with 10 bases lying between them. Per the germline V gene, CDR1 is SGHRS and CDR2 is YFSETQ. The CDR3 is 13 residues long. The CDR3: CASSLVSQVEQYF. Here the CDR3 DNA reads TGCGCCAGCAGCTTGGTGTCACAGGTCGAGCAGTACTTC.

About this clonotype itself: No conserved phenylalanine or tryptophan ends this CDR3, so it is likely a read error. The chain recombines TRBV2 with TRBJ1-4; 10 bases map to TRBD1. Per the germline V gene, CDR1 is SNHLY and CDR2 is FYNNEI. The CDR3 totals 15 residues. J lost 6 bases, V lost 3 bases, and 4 bases had no gene match. The CDR3 loop reads CASSDDDRGHEKLFS. The CDR3 nucleotides are TGTGCCAGCAGTGACGACGACAGGGGGCATGAAAAACTGTTTTCT.

This clonotype was seen ten or more times. The chain carries TRBV28 and TRBJ1-2; D is uncertain. Germline V gives CDR1 MDHEN, CDR2 SYDVKM. This CDR3 contains 12 residues. The V gene lost 6 bases and the J gene lost 4 bases, with 9 bases spanning the gap. The CDR3: CASSDRRYGYTF. CDR3 in DNA: TGTGCCAGCAGCGACCGACGCTATGGCTACACCTTC.

In its sample, this clonotype was seen many times. This CDR3 is CASSFSREQYF. Here the CDR3 DNA reads TGTGCCAGCAGCTTTAGCCGGGAGCAGTACTTC. The gene calls are TRBV11-2 and TRBJ2-7; D not resolved. CDR3 length: 11 residues. Deletions cut 3 bases from V and 7 bases from J, with 7 bases between. Germline lookup yields CDR1 SGHAT and CDR2 FQNNGV.

There are a few counts of this clonotype. V usage is TRBV18 and J usage is TRBJ2-5; D uncertain. The CDR3 spans 14 residues. Per germline, CDR1 KGHSH and CDR2 LQKENI. V shed 0 bases and J shed 5 bases, with 10 bases lying between them. The CDR3 DNA reads TGTGCCAGCTCACCACCCCAGGCAGCGGAGACCCAGTACTTC. This codes for CASSPPQAAETQYF. Using reference TRBV18 and TRBJ2-5 for the parts outside the CDR3, the full variable domain is NAGVMQNPRHLVRRRGQEARLRCSPMKGHSHVYWYRQLPEEGLKFMVYLQKENIIDESGMPKERFSAEFPKEGPSILRIQQVVRGDSAAYFCASSPPQAAETQYFGPGTRLLVL.

In this sample, this clonotype turned up many times. The chain uses TRBV11-3 and TRBJ2-3; no definite D call. In germline, CDR1 is SGHNT, CDR2 YENEEA. This CDR3 spans 12 amino acids. V lost 8 bases and J 2 bases, leaving 8 bases between the germline ends. The CDR3 DNA sequence: TGTGCCAGCGGGCGGACCACAGATACGCAGTATTTT. Translating it yields CASGRTTDTQYF. Full variable domain (remainder filled in from reference TRBV11-3 and TRBJ2-3): EAGVVQSPRYKIIEKKQPVAFWCNPISGHNTLYWYLQNLGQGPELLIRYENEEAVDDSQLPKDRFSAERLKGVDSTLKIQPAELGDSAVYLCASGRTTDTQYFGPGTRLTVL.

This sequence joins TRBV7-2 and TRBJ2-7, with TRBD1 as a possible D gene (6 bases). The CDR3 is made up of 15 amino acids. Looked up from germline, CDR1 is SGHTA and CDR2 is FQGNSA. V was cut by 0 bases and J by 2 bases, with 11 bases left in between. The DNA for the CDR3 is TGTGCCAGCAGCTTAGCCAGGGGCATGACCTACGAGCAGTACTTC. Protein: CASSLARGMTYEQYF.

V gene TRBV10-3 combines with J gene TRBJ1-5; D possibly corresponds to TRBD1 (5 bases). This CDR3 has 14 residues. V was trimmed by 4 bases and J by 1 base, leaving 8 bases between them. Germline V gene sequence: CDR1 ENHRY, CDR2 SYGVKD. The CDR3 is CAISVQGSNQPQHF. Here the CDR3 DNA reads TGTGCCATCAGTGTGCAGGGCAGCAATCAGCCCCAGCATTTT.

The chain joins TRBV11-2 to TRBJ1-1, with unresolved D. The germline V and J ends were trimmed by 0 bases and 2 bases, with 13 bases remaining between them. This CDR3 region has 16 residues. The germline V gene has CDR1 SGHAT and CDR2 FQNNGV. The CDR3 is CASSLEGTGVNTEAFF. The CDR3 region has the DNA TGTGCCAGCAGCTTAGAGGGTACCGGAGTAAACACTGAAGCTTTCTTT.

This clonotype was recorded at least ten times. This chain joins TRBV13 and TRBJ1-1, with TRBD1 identical over 7 bases. The V gene's germline CDR1 is PRHDT and CDR2 FYEKMQ (reference sequence). This CDR3 is 13 amino acids long. With 6 bases clipped from V and 7 bases from J, the junction kept 8 bases outside the gene matches. Written as DNA, the CDR3 is TGTGCCAGCAGACTGACCTCAGGGGGTGAAGCTTTCTTT. As protein: CASRLTSGGEAFF.

The gene calls are TRBV7-9 and TRBJ2-1; 14 bases match TRBD2. Unmatched junction bases numbered 12, after V lost 5 bases and J lost 9 bases. The CDR3 extends over 17 amino acids. The germline gives CDR1 SEHNR, CDR2 FQNEAQ (reference sequence). In DNA, the CDR3 is TGTGCCAGCAGCGTTAATACCGGGACTAGCGGGAGTAGTGAGCAGTTCTTC. This encodes CASSVNTGTSGSSEQFF. Variable domain in full (rest from reference TRBV7-9 and TRBJ2-1): DTGVSQNPRHKITKRGQNVTFRCDPISEHNRLYWYRQTLGQGPEFLTYFQNEAQLEKSRLLSDRFSAERPKGSFSTLEIQRTEQGDSAMYLCASSVNTGTSGSSEQFFGPGTRLTVL.

The chain combines TRBV20-1 with TRBJ2-7, with D maybe TRBD2 (5 bases). Trimming shortened V by 0 bases and J by 0 bases, and 15 bases separated the two germline ends. CDR1 and CDR2 from the germline V gene are DFQATT and SNEGSKA (reference sequence). The CDR3 has 16 amino acids. This CDR3 is CSARDNMQDFSYEQYF. For the CDR3, the DNA is TGCAGTGCTAGAGATAATATGCAGGACTTCTCCTACGAGCAGTACTTC.

This clonotype was found a few times. The V and J genes are TRBV6-2 or TRBV6-3 and TRBJ1-5; D not resolved. Germline V gene sequence: CDR1 MNHEY, CDR2 SVGEGT. CDR3 length: 15 residues. The germline V and J ends were trimmed by 6 bases and 0 bases, with 12 bases remaining between them. CDR3 sequence reads: CASRWSQNSNQPQHF. For the CDR3, the DNA is TGTGCCAGCAGATGGTCACAGAATAGCAATCAGCCCCAGCATTTT.

The rearrangement uses TRBV20-1 and TRBJ1-5; 7 bases line up with TRBD1. Germline assignment: CDR1 DFQATT and CDR2 SNEGSKA (reference sequence). CDR3 length: 15 residues. V shed 1 base and J 6 bases; nucleotides not matched to a gene: 9. CDR3 in DNA: TGCAGTGCTAGAGTGTCGACAGGGTGGGGTCAGCCCCAGCATTTT. Amino acids: CSARVSTGWGQPQHF.